This T cell receptor (beta chain) was documented in a study of T cells after yellow fever vaccination. One entry per CDR3 protein, called by TCRdb with MiXCR from the 5' RACE reads. In the table there are fewer than 400,000 distinct CDR3 sequences, around a tenth of which are singletons. This clonotype was found a few times. Per germline, CDR1 SGHRS and CDR2 YFSETQ. Germline trimming cut 0 bases from V and 3 bases from J; bases unmatched to any gene: 7. This CDR3 is built from 16 residues. This TCR was sampled from a man aged 18-30 years who received the YFV17D yellow fever vaccine. The J gene is TRBJ2-3, the V gene TRBV5-1; 7 bases line up with TRBD1. Sequencing used CD4+ T cells sorted from PBMCs, obtained 45 days after the yellow fever booster vaccination. The CDR3 region is CASSLANGQVTDTQYF. In DNA form, the CDR3 reads TGCGCCAGCAGCTTGGCCAACGGACAGGTTACAGATACGCAGTATTTT.